One T cell receptor beta chain is described in this entry. Its target is unknown. CDR3 length equals 18 residues. Unmatched junction bases numbered 10, after V lost 2 bases and J lost 3 bases. Germline V gives CDR1 SGDLS, CDR2 YYNGEE. TCRdb's copy holds only in-frame clones and misses some; the assay was immunoSEQ multiplex PCR. The sample lists 1,500,000 or so clones, approximately 98.5% occurring once. The sample comes from a study of shared clonotypes between healthy human individuals. The study, taken as a whole, reports: Sorted-subset sequencing, rarefaction showed, was incomplete despite large depth.

What was sequenced was naive CD4+ T cells sorted from blood. The sample's subset: CD45RA+ positively selected. J is TRBJ2-7 and V is TRBV9; 14 bases line up with TRBD2. The origin of this receptor is a man aged 25-45 years in good health. CDR3 in DNA: TGTGCCAGCAGCGTCGGACTAGCGGGAGGACCCTTAAACTACGAGCAGTACTTC. Protein sequence: CASSVGLAGGPLNYEQYF.